This T cell receptor beta chain was retrieved from a study of a mutant IDH1 vaccine in newly diagnosed glioma. This CDR3 comprises 15 residues. The germline V and J ends were trimmed by 5 bases and 4 bases, with 15 bases remaining between them. Germline V gene data show CDR1 as MNHEY and CDR2 as SVGAGI. Profiled with immunoSEQ multiplex PCR; TCRdb holds only in-frame clones, not every one. The profile shows some 15,000 clones, 85% to 90% of them singletons. Findings and caveats of the study: Changes to the top peripheral T cell clonotypes appeared unrelated to pseudoprogression.

Time point specified: baseline, week 1 (first vaccination visit). Treatment of the sample: pre-vaccination baseline after standard-of-care therapy. About this clone: Its target is unknown.

The sequence derives from a woman aged 40 to 55 with glioma. Some clones in this sample may be carry-over from other donors' samples. The chain recombines TRBV6-5 with TRBJ1-3, with TRBD1 as a possible D gene (6 bases). The sample here was PBMCs, taken from a glioma patient treated with radiotherapy, temozolomide or both. The CDR3 DNA reads as TGTGCCAGCAGTCAGGGGCGGATGCTCGGAAACACCATATATTTT. Amino acids: CASSQGRMLGNTIYF.